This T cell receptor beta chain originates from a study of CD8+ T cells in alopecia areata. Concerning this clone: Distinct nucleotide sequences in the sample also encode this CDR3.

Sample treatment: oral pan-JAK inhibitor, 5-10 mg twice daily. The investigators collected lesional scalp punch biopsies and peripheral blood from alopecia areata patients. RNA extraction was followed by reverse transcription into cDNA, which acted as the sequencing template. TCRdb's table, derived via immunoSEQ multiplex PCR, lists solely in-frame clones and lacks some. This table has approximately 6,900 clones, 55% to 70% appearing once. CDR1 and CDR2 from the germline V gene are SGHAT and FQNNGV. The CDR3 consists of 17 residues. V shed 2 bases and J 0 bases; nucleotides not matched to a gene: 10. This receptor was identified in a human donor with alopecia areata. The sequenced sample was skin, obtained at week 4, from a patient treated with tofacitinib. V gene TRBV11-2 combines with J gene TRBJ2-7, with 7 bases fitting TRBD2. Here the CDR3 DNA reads TGTGCCAGCAGCTTACAATCGGGCGGGGGTCTCTCCTACGAGCAGTACTTC. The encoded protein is CASSLQSGGGLSYEQYF.